The 8 T cell receptor beta chains presented below share a single source sample, sequenced in a study of blood T cell repertoires in COVID-19. Sequenced by immunoSEQ multiplex PCR; TCRdb stores in-frame clones only, minus some. The sample includes more than 120,000 clones, 85% seen only once; the top ten take over 2.5%. The material sequenced was peripheral blood. The receptors were gathered from a human donor with acute or convalescent COVID-19. The donor label of this sample is uncertain.

The V and J genes are TRBV2 and TRBJ2-3, with D possibly TRBD2 on 5 matching bases. Germline V CDR1 and CDR2: SNHLY, FYNNEI. Trimming left V 4 bases short and J 6 bases short, with 11 bases between. The CDR3 consists of 13 residues. As DNA, the CDR3 is TGTGCCAGCAGTGGGCGGACTGGCGATACGCAGTATTTT. It yields the protein CASSGRTGDTQYF.

The chain joins TRBV5-4 to TRBJ2-1, with 7 nucleotides matching TRBD1. The CDR3 is 13 amino acids. The germline V gene has CDR1 SGHNT and CDR2 YYREEE (reference sequence). Unmatched junction bases numbered 10, after V lost 6 bases and J lost 10 bases. This chain's CDR3 is CASNTDRVIEQFF. The DNA for the CDR3 is TGTGCCAGCAACACCGACAGGGTAATCGAGCAGTTCTTC.

This rearrangement joins TRBV13 to TRBJ1-1; 8 nucleotides align to TRBD1. CDR1 and CDR2 (germline): PRHDT, FYEKMQ (reference sequence). Unmatched junction bases numbered 14, after V lost 2 bases and J lost 12 bases. The CDR3 runs 15 residues. This CDR3 reads CASSLRLLDRGRTFF. The CDR3 bases are TGTGCCAGCAGCTTACGTCTCCTCGACAGGGGTAGGACTTTCTTT.

The chain combines TRBV4-1 with TRBJ1-2; TRBD1 might be the D (6 bases). Trimming removed 0 bases at V and 0 bases at J, with 11 bases between. The germline V gene encodes CDR1 MGHRA and CDR2 YSYEKL. The CDR3 contains 16 residues. CDR3 coding DNA: TGCGCCAGCAGCCAAGATGGGGCAGGGGCTAACTATGGCTACACCTTC. Translated: CASSQDGAGANYGYTF.

The chain is built from TRBV6-2 or TRBV6-3 and TRBJ2-7; 13 bases align to TRBD2. The CDR3 has 16 residues. V shed 4 bases, J shed 3 bases, and the junction held 6 bases outside the gene matches. The V gene's germline CDR1 is MNHEY and CDR2 SVGEGT. CDR3 nucleotides: TGTGCCAGCAGTTCGTCCACTAGCGGGAGGGGCTACGAGCAGTACGTC. It translates to CASSSSTSGRGYEQYV.

V and J are TRBV11-2 and TRBJ2-7, with TRBD2 matching over 8 bases. V dropped 5 bases and J dropped 7; count of bases not matched to a gene: 10. In germline, CDR1 is SGHAT, CDR2 FQNNGV. The CDR3 runs to 14 residues. CDR3 amino acids: CASSLWTSLGEQYF. The CDR3 DNA sequence: TGTGCCAGCAGCCTCTGGACTAGCCTCGGTGAGCAGTACTTC.

The CDR3 reads CATSDRHQPQHF. Written as DNA, the CDR3 is TGTGCCACCAGTGATCGTCATCAGCCCCAGCATTTT. The V and J genes are TRBV24-1 and TRBJ1-5; D is undetermined. The CDR3 covers 12 residues. CDR1 is KGHDR, CDR2 SFDVKD, per germline. V lost 3 bases to trimming and J lost 5 bases, with 4 bases between them.

The rearrangement links TRBV7-9 to TRBJ2-2, with D possibly TRBD1 on 5 matching bases. Germline V CDR1 and CDR2: SEHNR, FQNEAQ (reference sequence). Trimming shortened V by 5 bases and J by 6 bases, and 16 bases separated the two germline ends. This CDR3 has 15 amino acids. CDR3 loop: CASSPSLGAPGELFF. In DNA form, the CDR3 reads TGTGCCAGCAGCCCGAGTTTAGGGGCCCCCGGGGAGCTGTTTTTT.